The 7 T cell receptor beta chains listed next were all sequenced from one sample in a study of CD4 and CD8 cells across lung adenocarcinoma regions. In TCRdb, the PCR reads were re-called with MiXCR into one record per CDR3 protein. Found here are approximately 3,000 distinct CDR3 sequences, roughly 64% of them singletons; the top ten hold roughly 20%. Sequenced sample: CD4+ T cells from the margin of a lung tumor. These receptors were obtained from a female donor with lung adenocarcinoma. The CD4 and CD8 labels of this study may be unreliable.

The rearrangement links TRBV6-1 to TRBJ1-4; perhaps TRBD1 as D (5 bases). The germline V gene encodes CDR1 MNHNS and CDR2 SASEGT. The CDR3 length is 12 residues. V was cut by 9 bases and J by 7 bases, with 12 bases left in between. This CDR3 reads CASGRGGEKLFF. The CDR3 DNA sequence: TGTGCCAGTGGTCGGGGCGGTGAAAAACTGTTTTTT.

The chain joins TRBV6-1 to TRBJ2-3, with D perhaps matching TRBD1 (5 bases). The germline gives CDR1 MNHNS, CDR2 SASEGT. Between the trimmed V and J ends, which lost 4 bases and 3 bases, there was a span of 11 bases. The CDR3 has 14 amino acids. CDR3 residues: CASSVDRATDTQYF. CDR3 sequence (DNA): TGTGCCAGCAGTGTAGACAGAGCGACAGATACGCAGTATTTT.

There are a few counts of this clonotype. The limits of the CDR3 on the DNA are not certain, so only TCRdb's listed CDR3 is given. This chain connects TRBV6-5 to TRBJ2-1; the tabulated D call, TRBD1, remains unverified against the DNA. The CDR3 numbers 15 amino acids, ends counted. CDR1 MNHEY and CDR2 SVGAGI come from the germline V gene. The CDR3 is CASSSSTGSLGEQFF.

The V and J genes are TRBV3-1 and TRBJ2-5; 7 positions agree with TRBD2. The CDR3 consists of 13 residues. V gave up 5 bases and J gave up 4 bases; unmatched junction bases: 4. CDR1 is LGHDT, CDR2 YNNKEL, per germline (reference sequence). The CDR3 DNA sequence: TGTGCCAGCAGCGACGTAGCGGGAGAGACCCAGTACTTC. Residues: CASSDVAGETQYF.

CDR3 bases: TGTGCCAGCAGCCAGACCCGGGGGGAGCAGTTCTTC. Translated, it gives CASSQTRGEQFF. The V and J genes are TRBV7-2 and TRBJ2-1; D perhaps matches TRBD2 (6 bases). Trimming pared 5 bases from V and 10 bases from J, leaving 12 bases between. Looked up from germline, CDR1 is SGHTA and CDR2 is FQGNSA. The length of the CDR3 is 12 residues.

The V and J genes are TRBV27 and TRBJ2-3, with D possibly being TRBD1 (5 bases). This CDR3 has 15 amino acids. The V end was cut by 6 bases, the J end by 1 base, with 14 bases between. Germline lookup yields CDR1 MNHEY and CDR2 SMNVEV (reference sequence). CDR3 protein: CASSPLEGGTDTQYF. The CDR3 DNA reads as TGTGCCAGCAGCCCCCTGGAAGGGGGCACAGATACGCAGTATTTT.

V usage is TRBV6-1 and J usage is TRBJ2-3; D tentatively fits TRBD1 or TRBD2 (5 bases each). The V end was cut by 5 bases, the J end by 8 bases, with 14 bases between. There are 13 residues in the CDR3. Germline V gives CDR1 MNHNS, CDR2 SASEGT. CDR3 loop: CASSRDPRVTQYF. The CDR3 nucleotides are TGTGCCAGCAGTCGGGACCCCCGTGTTACGCAGTATTTT.